Shown below are 16 T cell receptor beta chains from a single sample sequenced in a study of early T cells in non-severe SARS-CoV-2 infection. Each CDR3 protein gets one entry after TCRdb re-called the 5' RACE reads with MiXCR. This table has 20,000 to 25,000 distinct CDR3 sequences, roughly 5.3% appearing once. The sequencing sample was made of whole blood. These receptors came from an adult who was a healthcare worker with PCR-confirmed SARS-CoV-2 infection or an uninfected control (not recorded which).

This clonotype has ten or more counts. This chain links TRBV20-1 with TRBJ2-3; D may be TRBD1 (6 bases). The V and J ends lost 7 bases and 2 bases respectively, with 13 bases between them. The CDR3 has 13 amino acids. The germline CDR1 and CDR2 sequences are DFQATT and SNEGSKA (reference sequence). DNA of the CDR3: TGCAGTGGGGGAACAGGGAACACAGATACGCAGTATTTT. Its translation is CSGGTGNTDTQYF.

Only a few counts were recorded for this clonotype. V usage is TRBV10-3 and J usage is TRBJ1-1; 7 bases align to TRBD1. The CDR3 sequence is 14 residues long. The V segment lost 10 bases and the J segment 2 bases; nucleotides outside the gene matches: 10. Germline CDR1 and CDR2: ENHRY and SYGVKD. CDR3 in amino acids: CATRGAGINTEAFF. CDR3 sequence (DNA): TGTGCCACCAGGGGGGCCGGGATCAACACTGAAGCTTTCTTT.

Ten or more counts support this clonotype. V gene TRBV7-2 combines with J gene TRBJ2-7, with 10 bases lining up with TRBD2. Germline CDR1 reads SGHTA; CDR2 reads FQGNSA. The J segment lost 3 bases and the V segment lost 3 bases, leaving 2 bases of the junction unmatched. The CDR3 sequence is 14 residues long. The CDR3 bases are TGTGCCAGCAGCTTTGCTAGCGGGGGCTACGAGCAGTACTTC. Its protein is CASSFASGGYEQYF.

The table lists this clonotype with many counts. The chain employs TRBV29-1 and TRBJ2-7; 10 bases match TRBD1. Trimming at V came to 7 bases and at J to 1 base, leaving 7 bases not matched to a gene. CDR1 and CDR2 from the germline V gene are SQVTM and ANQGSEA. The CDR3 has 14 residues. The CDR3 DNA reads as TGCAGCGCAACGGACAGGGGGGCATCCTACGAGCAGTACGTC. It translates to CSATDRGASYEQYV.

This sequence joins TRBV4-1 and TRBJ2-1, with D possibly TRBD2 on 6 matching bases. This CDR3 has 15 residues. Trimming left V 1 base short and J 8 bases short, with 15 bases between. Germline CDR1 is MGHRA and CDR2 is YSYEKL. The CDR3 nucleotides read TGCGCCAGCAGCCAAGTAAGACTAGATGCCGATGAGCAGTTCTTC. It is translated as CASSQVRLDADEQFF.

This clonotype was seen repeatedly, ten times or more. The chain employs TRBV5-6 and TRBJ1-1, with TRBD1 matching over 8 bases. The V and J ends lost 4 bases and 4 bases, in that order; junction bases with no gene match: 6. The length of the CDR3 is 14 residues. Per germline, CDR1 SGHDT and CDR2 YYEEEE. CDR3 sequence reads: CASSVDRGGTEAFF. Written as DNA, the CDR3 is TGTGCCAGCAGCGTCGACAGGGGAGGCACTGAAGCTTTCTTT.

This clonotype came up many times. J is TRBJ2-7 and V is TRBV18, with 7 bases lining up with TRBD2. CDR3 length: 16 residues. Germline V gene sequence: CDR1 KGHSH, CDR2 LQKENI. V lost 6 bases and J lost 7; bases outside the gene matches: 18. CDR3 protein: CASSPRPGKGGVEQYF. The CDR3 DNA is TGTGCCAGCTCTCCCCGGCCTGGGAAGGGAGGGGTTGAGCAGTACTTC.

This clonotype came up many times. The chain employs TRBV5-4 and TRBJ1-3, with D hard to call. Germline-derived CDR1 and CDR2 are SGHNT and YYREEE (reference sequence). V was cut by 1 base and J by 0 bases, with 8 bases left in between. The CDR3 sequence is 15 residues long. CDR3 DNA sequence: TGTGCCAGCAGCTTGAGAACACCCTCTGGAAACACCATATATTTT. Protein product: CASSLRTPSGNTIYF.

This clonotype has at least ten counts. V usage is TRBV21-1 and J usage is TRBJ1-2; no check of the table's D call, TRBD1, against the DNA was made. TRBV21-1 is a documented pseudogene. This CDR3 spans 15 amino acids. The CDR3 DNA follows: TGTGCCAGCAGCAAAGTAGACGGGACAAACTATGGCTACACCTTC. It specifies CASSKVDGTNYGYTF.

The chain uses TRBV7-8 and TRBJ1-1; D gene ambiguous. There are 15 residues in the CDR3. The germline V and J ends were trimmed by 3 bases and 0 bases, with 11 bases remaining between them. Germline assignment: CDR1 SGHVS and CDR2 FQNEAQ. The CDR3 loop is CASSFQEMMNTEAFF. The CDR3, as DNA: TGTGCCAGCAGCTTTCAGGAGATGATGAACACTGAAGCTTTCTTT.

Ten or more counts support this clonotype. This chain uses TRBV2 with TRBJ2-1; no definite D call. Germline loops: CDR1 SNHLY, CDR2 FYNNEI. The CDR3 is 14 amino acids. V gave up 4 bases and J gave up 0 bases, with 7 bases separating them. The CDR3 reads CASSVYSSYNEQFF. The CDR3 DNA reads TGTGCCAGCAGTGTGTATAGCTCCTACAATGAGCAGTTCTTC. Variable domain in full (rest from reference TRBV2 and TRBJ2-1): EPEVTQTPSHQVTQMGQEVILRCVPISNHLYFYWYRQILGQKVEFLVSFYNNEISEKSEIFDDQFSVERPDGSNFTLKIRSTKLEDSAMYFCASSVYSSYNEQFFGPGTRLTVL.

This clonotype was picked up many times. CDR3 DNA: TGTGCCAGCAGCGCCCCCCGAGGACAAATCGGGAATGAGCAGTTCTTC. Encoded protein: CASSAPRGQIGNEQFF. The rearrangement uses TRBV9 and TRBJ2-1, with a weak D call TRBD1 (5 bases). This CDR3 region has 16 residues. With 3 bases removed from V and 7 bases from J, the gap between germline ends came to 20 bases. The germline V gene encodes CDR1 SGDLS and CDR2 YYNGEE.

This clonotype is categorized as medium-sized. The DNA for the CDR3 is TGTGCCAGCAGCCCCGATATCAGCGAGCAGTACTTC. Its translation: CASSPDISEQYF. The rearrangement joins TRBV7-2 to TRBJ2-7; D ambiguous. Per the germline V gene, CDR1 is SGHTA and CDR2 is FQGNSA. Trimming left V 5 bases short and J 6 bases short, with 11 bases between. This CDR3 is built from 12 residues. Full variable domain (missing parts from reference TRBV7-2 and TRBJ2-7): GAGVSQSPSNKVTEKGKDVELRCDPISGHTALYWYRQSLGQGLEFLIYFQGNSAPDKSGLPSDRFSAERTGGSVSTLTIQRTQQEDSAVYLCASSPDISEQYFGPGTRLTVT.

In its sample, this clonotype was seen many times. This chain links TRBV6-5 with TRBJ1-1; possibly TRBD1 for D (5 bases). This CDR3 region has 14 residues. CDR1 is MNHEY, CDR2 SVGAGI, per germline. V was shortened by 6 bases and J by 0 bases, with 11 bases between the two germline ends. For the CDR3, the DNA is TGTGCCAGCAGCCCCCGGGGGATGAACACTGAAGCTTTCTTT. Protein product: CASSPRGMNTEAFF.

The V gene is TRBV6-5, the J gene TRBJ2-3; D possibly matches TRBD1 or TRBD2 (6 bases each). Germline V gene lookup returns CDR1 MNHEY and CDR2 SVGAGI. V shed 3 bases and J shed 6 bases, with 16 bases lying between them. The CDR3 extends over 15 amino acids. CDR3 nucleotides: TGTGCCAGCAGTTATCGAGGGGGGAGTTTGGATACGCAGTATTTT. Protein sequence: CASSYRGGSLDTQYF.

This clonotype has a count of ten or more. This chain links TRBV4-3 with TRBJ1-2; TRBD1 matches 7 bases. The CDR3 is 17 residues long. Germline V CDR1 and CDR2: LGHNA, YSLEER. V dropped 4 bases and J dropped 2; count of bases not matched to a gene: 13. CDR3 coding DNA: TGCGCCAGCAGCCCCACCGCCGGGACAGCGAACAACTATGGCTACACCTTC. This sequence encodes CASSPTAGTANNYGYTF.